A single T cell receptor (beta chain) is shown here with its context. Its antigen is unidentified. The data derive from a study of shared clonotypes between healthy human individuals. Study-level information: Donor ages ranged 18 to 49 years: a couple of women, a few men. CD4 naive and memory got three plates each, CD8 naive two, CD8 memory one. Overall study findings and caveats: Researchers found naive subsets generally carried larger estimated richness than memory subsets. In a handful of donors, around 4.5% of naive CD4 clonotypes appeared in common.

CD45RO-negative, CCR7-positively selected cells formed the naive CD8 fraction, excluding terminally differentiated effector memory CD45RA+ cells. Trimming removed 4 bases at V and 1 base at J, with 19 bases between. Per the germline V gene, CDR1 is MDHEN and CDR2 is SYDVKM. The CDR3 is 17 residues long. The data were produced by immunoSEQ multiplex PCR, yet TCRdb's version contains in-frame clones alone and is incomplete. The sample carries roughly 650,000 clones, 95% to 97% recorded once. This clonotype was sampled from a woman aged 25 to 39 in good health. The sample consisted of naive CD8+ T cells sorted from blood. The chain joins TRBV28 to TRBJ1-1; D is possibly TRBD1 (5 bases). This CDR3 reads CASSSPTGPVWNTEAFF. For the CDR3, the DNA is TGTGCCAGCAGTTCTCCAACAGGACCAGTGTGGAACACTGAAGCTTTCTTT.